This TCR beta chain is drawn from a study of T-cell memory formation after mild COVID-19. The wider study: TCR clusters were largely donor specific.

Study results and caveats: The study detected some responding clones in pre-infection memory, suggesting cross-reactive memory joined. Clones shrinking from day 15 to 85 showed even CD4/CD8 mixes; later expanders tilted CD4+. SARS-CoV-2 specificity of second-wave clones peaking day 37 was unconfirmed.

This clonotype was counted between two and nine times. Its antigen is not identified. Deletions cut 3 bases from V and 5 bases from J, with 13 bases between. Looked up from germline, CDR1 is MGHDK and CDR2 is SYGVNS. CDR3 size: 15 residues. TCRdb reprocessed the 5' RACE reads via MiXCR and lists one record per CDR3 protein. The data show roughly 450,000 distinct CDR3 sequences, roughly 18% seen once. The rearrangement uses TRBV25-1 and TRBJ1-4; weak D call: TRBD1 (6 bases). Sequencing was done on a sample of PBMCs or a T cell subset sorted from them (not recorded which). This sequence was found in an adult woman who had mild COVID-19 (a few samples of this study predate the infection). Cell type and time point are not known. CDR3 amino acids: CASSDFWRGNEKLFF. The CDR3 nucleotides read TGTGCCAGCAGTGACTTTTGGAGGGGGAATGAAAAACTGTTTTTT.